Below, 23 T cell receptor beta chains from the same sample are listed, as sequenced in a study of OX40 agonist ivuxolimab in advanced cancers. Profiling relied on immunoSEQ multiplex PCR, and the TCRdb table lists in-frame clones only, not all of them. The sample has roughly 86,000 clones, 75% to 95% seen once. Sequenced material: CD4+ or CD8+ T cells sorted from blood, taken in a trial of the OX40 agonist ivuxolimab. These receptors originate from an adult with an advanced solid tumor such as melanoma, head and neck, liver or kidney cancer.

The chain couples TRBV7-2 to TRBJ2-1, with D unclear. The CDR3 is 14 amino acids. The ends were cut back, 1 base at V and 1 base at J, with 5 bases in the middle. CDR1 is SGHTA and CDR2 is FQGNSA in the germline V gene. The CDR3: CASSLDPSYNEQFF. CDR3 DNA sequence: TGTGCCAGCAGCTTAGACCCGTCCTACAATGAGCAGTTCTTC.

V gene TRBV10-3 combines with J gene TRBJ2-2; tentatively, D is TRBD1 (5 bases). The length of the CDR3 is 14 residues. The V end lost 5 bases, the J end lost 3 bases, and 10 bases lay between the germline ends. Germline-derived CDR1 and CDR2 are ENHRY and SYGVKD. This CDR3 is CAISRTGDTGELFF. In DNA form, the CDR3 reads TGTGCCATCAGTCGAACAGGAGACACCGGGGAGCTGTTTTTT.

The chain has TRBV9 and TRBJ2-7; possible D gene TRBD1, 5 bases. The CDR3 extends over 13 amino acids. V gave up 1 base and J gave up 6 bases, with 11 bases separating them. Looked up from germline, CDR1 is SGDLS and CDR2 is YYNGEE. The CDR3 sequence: CASSVQGSGEQYF. CDR3 DNA: TGTGCCAGCAGCGTACAGGGATCCGGCGAGCAGTACTTC. The entire variable domain, with the rest obtained from reference TRBV9 and TRBJ2-7, is as follows: DSGVTQTPKHLITATGQRVTLRCSPRSGDLSVYWYQQSLDQGLQFLIQYYNGEERAKGNILERFSAQQFPDLHSELNLSSLELGDSALYFCASSVQGSGEQYFGPGTRLTVT.

The CDR3 protein is CASSPSGGISGNTIYF. The DNA for the CDR3 is TGTGCCAGCTCACCCTCGGGCGGCATCTCTGGAAACACCATATATTTT. The chain links TRBV18 to TRBJ1-3; D unclear. The CDR3 contains 16 residues. The V gene lost 3 bases and the J gene lost 0 bases, with 12 bases spanning the gap. Germline CDR1 reads KGHSH; CDR2 reads LQKENI.

The chain recombines TRBV25-1 with TRBJ1-1; D might be TRBD1 (5 bases). CDR1 MGHDK and CDR2 SYGVNS come from the germline V gene. V was cut by 9 bases and J by 1 base, with 15 bases left in between. There are 14 residues in the CDR3. CDR3 sequence: CASRDGRGNTEAFF. In DNA form, the CDR3 reads TGTGCCAGTAGGGACGGGAGGGGGAACACTGAAGCTTTCTTT.

This clone appeared a single time. CDR3 protein: CASSLGPRALGYTF. CDR3 DNA: TGTGCCAGTAGCCTAGGGCCGCGGGCCTTAGGCTACACCTTC. The chain uses TRBV19 and TRBJ1-2; D is ambiguous. Germline V gene data show CDR1 as LNHDA and CDR2 as SQIVND (reference sequence). Trimming shortened V by 6 bases and J by 8 bases, and 19 bases separated the two germline ends. The CDR3 has 14 residues.

The chain has TRBV6-5 and TRBJ2-3; D may be TRBD1 (7 bases). Trimming pared 5 bases from V and 9 bases from J, leaving 18 bases between. CDR3 size: 14 residues. Germline V CDR1 and CDR2: MNHEY, SVGAGI. The CDR3, as DNA: TGTGCCAGCAGTGGGGGAGGAGAAGGGGGCACGCAGTATTTT. Protein sequence: CASSGGGEGGTQYF.

This clone is a singleton in its sample. The chain couples TRBV6-5 to TRBJ2-5; TRBD1 matches at 11 bases. The ends lost 5 bases at V and 7 bases at J; junction bases unmatched: 6. Germline V CDR1 and CDR2: MNHEY, SVGAGI. This CDR3 has 14 amino acids. CDR3 DNA: TGTGCCAGCAGTAGGACAGGGGGCGCTTTGACCCAGTACTTC. This encodes CASSRTGGALTQYF.

This clone has more than one count but fewer than ten. This rearrangement joins TRBV4-1 to TRBJ1-1; no definite D call. Trimming removed 6 bases from V and 8 bases from J, with 22 bases in between. The CDR3 is made up of 15 amino acids. CDR1 is MGHRA, CDR2 YSYEKL, per germline. This chain's CDR3 is CASSPKLGGILEAFF. CDR3 sequence (DNA): TGCGCCAGCAGTCCCAAGTTAGGAGGGATTCTGGAAGCTTTCTTT.

The V call is TRBV19, the J call TRBJ2-2, with D unresolved. CDR1 LNHDA and CDR2 SQIVND come from the germline V gene (reference sequence). The V end was cut by 3 bases, the J end by 5 bases, with 10 bases between. CDR3 length: 14 amino acids. In DNA form, the CDR3 reads TGTGCCAGTAGTATCGGTCTGAGGACCGGGGAGCTGTTTTTT. Residues: CASSIGLRTGELFF.

V usage is TRBV4-1 and J usage is TRBJ2-3, with 7 bases that match TRBD2. The CDR3 extends over 15 amino acids. With 2 bases clipped from V and 5 bases from J, the junction kept 7 bases outside the gene matches. Germline CDR1 reads MGHRA; CDR2 reads YSYEKL. The CDR3 region has the DNA TGCGCCAGCAGCCAAACATGGGGGGGGGTAGATACGCAGTATTTT. This codes for CASSQTWGGVDTQYF.

The genes are TRBV4-2 and TRBJ1-2; D remains ambiguous. Germline lookup yields CDR1 LGHNA and CDR2 YNFKEQ. Deletions cut 2 bases from V and 2 bases from J, with 15 bases between. This CDR3 contains 16 residues. The CDR3 nucleotides are TGTGCCAGCAGCCAAAGCCCGGATGGAAGCAACTATGGCTACACCTTC. As protein: CASSQSPDGSNYGYTF.

The chain has TRBV7-3 and TRBJ2-3; the match to TRBD2 covers 8 bases. Trimming removed 0 bases from V and 1 base from J; junction bases left unmatched: 6. Germline lookup yields CDR1 SGHTA and CDR2 FQGTGA. The CDR3 sequence is 17 residues long. The CDR3 reads CASSLTPWRGGTDTQYF. Here the CDR3 DNA reads TGTGCCAGCAGCTTAACGCCCTGGCGGGGGGGCACAGATACGCAGTATTTT. Variable domain in full (rest from reference TRBV7-3 and TRBJ2-3): GAGVSQTPSNKVTEKGKYVELRCDPISGHTALYWYRQSLGQGPEFLIYFQGTGAADDSGLPNDRFFAVRPEGSVSTLKIQRTERGDSAVYLCASSLTPWRGGTDTQYFGPGTRLTVL.

The chain couples TRBV5-4 to TRBJ2-3; D not resolved. V gave up 4 bases and J gave up 0 bases, with 12 bases separating them. CDR3 size: 15 residues. Germline values: CDR1 SGHNT, CDR2 YYREEE (reference sequence). The CDR3 loop reads CASSPTDGSTDTQYF. CDR3 sequence (DNA): TGTGCCAGCAGCCCCACGGACGGAAGCACAGATACGCAGTATTTT.

The chain joins TRBV6-5 to TRBJ1-3, with D hard to call. Germline values: CDR1 MNHEY, CDR2 SVGAGI. V was clipped by 5 bases and J by 6 bases, with 14 bases between them. The CDR3 has 14 amino acids. The DNA for the CDR3 is TGTGCCAGCAGTACCTCTGGGGTACTAAACACCATATATTTT. It is translated as CASSTSGVLNTIYF.

The chain combines TRBV19 with TRBJ2-1; 15 nucleotides match TRBD2. Looked up from germline, CDR1 is LNHDA and CDR2 is SQIVND (reference sequence). The CDR3 length is 16 residues. V lost 3 bases, J lost 7 bases, and 4 bases stayed unmatched. The CDR3 protein is CASSIVGTSGRNEQFF. The DNA of the CDR3 is TGTGCCAGTAGTATTGTTGGGACTAGCGGGAGGAATGAGCAGTTCTTC.

The chain recombines TRBV11-3 with TRBJ2-3; 8 positions agree with TRBD1. Germline-derived CDR1 and CDR2 are SGHNT and YENEEA. The trim removed 5 bases at V and 6 bases at J, leaving 13 bases unmatched. The CDR3 is made up of 16 amino acids. Here the CDR3 reads CASSRRIRTGKDTQYF. Here the CDR3 DNA reads TGTGCCAGCAGCCGAAGGATCAGGACAGGGAAGGATACGCAGTATTTT.

The chain joins TRBV18 to TRBJ1-1; D is possibly TRBD1 (6 bases). V lost 4 bases and J lost 1, with 10 bases in between. The CDR3 has 14 residues. Germline V gene lookup returns CDR1 KGHSH and CDR2 LQKENI. CDR3 region: CASSLGQRNTEAFF. The CDR3 nucleotides read TGTGCCAGCTCACTCGGACAGCGGAACACTGAAGCTTTCTTT.

This clone was seen a handful of times. This chain connects TRBV19 to TRBJ1-6; D ambiguous. CDR1 and CDR2 from the germline V gene are LNHDA and SQIVND (reference sequence). Trimming took off 4 bases at V and 7 bases at J, with 14 bases between the two ends. The CDR3 consists of 15 residues. CDR3 sequence reads: CASSTDSSENSPLHF. The CDR3, as DNA: TGTGCCAGTAGTACCGACTCGTCAGAGAATTCACCCCTCCACTTT.

The rearrangement links TRBV10-1 to TRBJ1-4, with 7 nucleotides matching TRBD1. Germline V gene lookup returns CDR1 WNHNN and CDR2 SYGVQD (reference sequence). The CDR3 runs 15 residues. The V gene end was trimmed by 7 bases and the J gene end by 2 bases; junction bases not matched to a gene: 7. CDR3 sequence reads: CASNDRVGTNEKLFF. CDR3 nucleotides: TGCGCCAGCAACGACAGGGTCGGGACTAATGAAAAACTGTTTTTT.

This clone was found once. J is TRBJ2-1 and V is TRBV7-2, with D possibly TRBD2 on 7 matching bases. This CDR3 comprises 16 residues. The V gene's germline CDR1 is SGHTA and CDR2 FQGNSA. V dropped 5 bases and J dropped 0 bases, with 14 bases sitting between them. CDR3 sequence (DNA): TGTGCCAGCAGCCTCCTGGGAGGGGGCTCCTACAATGAGCAGTTCTTC. This codes for CASSLLGGGSYNEQFF.

V gene TRBV28 combines with J gene TRBJ1-2; D might be TRBD1 (6 bases). Germline-derived CDR1 and CDR2 are MDHEN and SYDVKM. V shed 11 bases and J shed 8 bases, with 18 bases lying between them. This CDR3 has 12 residues. The CDR3 region is CAGYRDTEGYTF. The CDR3 DNA sequence: TGTGCCGGCTACCGGGACACGGAAGGCTACACCTTC.

The rearrangement joins TRBV2 to TRBJ1-6, with D uncertain. The V gene lost 1 base and the J gene lost 6 bases, with 10 bases spanning the gap. The germline V gene has CDR1 SNHLY and CDR2 FYNNEI. The CDR3 totals 15 residues. In DNA form, the CDR3 reads TGTGCCAGCAGTGAAGGAGGCCAGGCTAATTCACCCCTCCACTTT. Translation gives CASSEGGQANSPLHF.